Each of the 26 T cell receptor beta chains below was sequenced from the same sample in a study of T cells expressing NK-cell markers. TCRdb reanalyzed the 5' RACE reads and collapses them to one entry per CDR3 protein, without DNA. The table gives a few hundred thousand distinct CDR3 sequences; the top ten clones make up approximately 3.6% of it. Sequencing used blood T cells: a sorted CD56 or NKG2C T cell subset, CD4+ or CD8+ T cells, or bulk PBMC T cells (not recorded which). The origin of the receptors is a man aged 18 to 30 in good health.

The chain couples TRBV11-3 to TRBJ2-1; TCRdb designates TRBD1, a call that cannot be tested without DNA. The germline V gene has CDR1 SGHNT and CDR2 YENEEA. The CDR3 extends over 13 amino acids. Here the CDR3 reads CASSLTGQVEQFF.

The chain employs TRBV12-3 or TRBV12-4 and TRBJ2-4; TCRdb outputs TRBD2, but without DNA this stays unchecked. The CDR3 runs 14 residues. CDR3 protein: CASSLGLGGNIQYF.

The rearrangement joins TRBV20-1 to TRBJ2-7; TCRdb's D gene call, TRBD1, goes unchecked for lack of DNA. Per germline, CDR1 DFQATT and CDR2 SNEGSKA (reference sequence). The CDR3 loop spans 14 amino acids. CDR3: CSAPQGGNPYEQYF.

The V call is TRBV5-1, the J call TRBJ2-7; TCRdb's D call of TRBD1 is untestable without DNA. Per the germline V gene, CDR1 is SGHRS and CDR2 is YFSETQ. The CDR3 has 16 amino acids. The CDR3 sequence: CASSLEVGTRTYEQYF.

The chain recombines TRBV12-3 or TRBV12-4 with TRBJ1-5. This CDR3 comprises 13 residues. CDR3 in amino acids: CASRPEADQPQHF.

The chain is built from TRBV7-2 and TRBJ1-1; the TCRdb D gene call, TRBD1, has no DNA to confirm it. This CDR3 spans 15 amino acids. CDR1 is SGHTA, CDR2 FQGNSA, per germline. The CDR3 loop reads CASSSRNRVNTEAFF.

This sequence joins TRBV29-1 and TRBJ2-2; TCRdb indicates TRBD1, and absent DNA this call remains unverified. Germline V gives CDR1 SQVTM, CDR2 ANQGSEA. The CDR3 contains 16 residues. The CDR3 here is CSVRDRGRVSTGELFF.

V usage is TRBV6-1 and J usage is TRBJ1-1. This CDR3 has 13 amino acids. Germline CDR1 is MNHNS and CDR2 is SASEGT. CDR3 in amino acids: CAITPSPKVTAFF.

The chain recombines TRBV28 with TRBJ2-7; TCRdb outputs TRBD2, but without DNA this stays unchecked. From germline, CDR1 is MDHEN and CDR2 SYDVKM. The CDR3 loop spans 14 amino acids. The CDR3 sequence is CASSFDSGNYEQYF.

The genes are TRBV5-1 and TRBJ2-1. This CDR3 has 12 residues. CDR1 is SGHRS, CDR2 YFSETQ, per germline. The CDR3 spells CASSLKVGEQFF.

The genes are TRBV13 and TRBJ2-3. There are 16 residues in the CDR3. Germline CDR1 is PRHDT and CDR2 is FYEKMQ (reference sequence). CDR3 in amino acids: CASSLGSVLATDTQYF.

CDR3 amino acids: CASIFGYQETQYF. The chain carries TRBV7-8 and TRBJ2-5. The V gene's germline CDR1 is SGHVS and CDR2 FQNEAQ. CDR3 length equals 13 residues.

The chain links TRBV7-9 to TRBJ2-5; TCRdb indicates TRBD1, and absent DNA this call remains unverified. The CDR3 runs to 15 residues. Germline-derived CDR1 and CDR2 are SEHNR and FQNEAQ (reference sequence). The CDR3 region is CASSGGTGRMETQYF. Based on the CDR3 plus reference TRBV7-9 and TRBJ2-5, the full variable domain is DTGVSQNPRHKITKRGQNVTFRCDPISEHNRLYWYRQTLGQGPEFLTYFQNEAQLEKSRLLSDRFSAERPKGSFSTLEIQRTEQGDSAMYLCASSGGTGRMETQYFGPGTRLLVL.

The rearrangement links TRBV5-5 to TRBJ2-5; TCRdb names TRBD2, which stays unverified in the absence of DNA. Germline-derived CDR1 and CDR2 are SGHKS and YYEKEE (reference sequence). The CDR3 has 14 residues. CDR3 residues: CASSPGSGGETQYF.

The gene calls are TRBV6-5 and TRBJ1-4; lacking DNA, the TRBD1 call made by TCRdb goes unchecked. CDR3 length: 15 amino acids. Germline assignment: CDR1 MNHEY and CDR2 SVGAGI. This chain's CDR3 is CASSTTGSLNEKLFF.

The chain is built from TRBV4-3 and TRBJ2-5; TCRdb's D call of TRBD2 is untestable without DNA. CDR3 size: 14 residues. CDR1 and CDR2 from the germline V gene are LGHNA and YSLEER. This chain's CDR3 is CASSQYGLQETQYF.

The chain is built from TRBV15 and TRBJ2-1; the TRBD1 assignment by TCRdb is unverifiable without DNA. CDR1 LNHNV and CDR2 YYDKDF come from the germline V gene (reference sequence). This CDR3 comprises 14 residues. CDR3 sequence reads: CATSPRSRDHEQFF. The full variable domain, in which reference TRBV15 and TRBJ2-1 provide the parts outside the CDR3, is DAMVIQNPRYQVTQFGKPVTLSCSQTLNHNVMYWYQQKSSQAPKLLFHYYDKDFNNEADTPDNFQSRRPNTSFCFLDIRSPGLGDTAMYLCATSPRSRDHEQFFGPGTRLTVL.

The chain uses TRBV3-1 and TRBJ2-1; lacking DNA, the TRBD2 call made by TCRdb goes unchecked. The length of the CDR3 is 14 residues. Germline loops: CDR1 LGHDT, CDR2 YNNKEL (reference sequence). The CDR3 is CASSSSGSHDEQFF.

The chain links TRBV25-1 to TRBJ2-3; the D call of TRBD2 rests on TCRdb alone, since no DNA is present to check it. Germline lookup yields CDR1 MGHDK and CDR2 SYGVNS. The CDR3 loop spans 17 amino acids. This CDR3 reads CASRFGLLAESTDTQYF.

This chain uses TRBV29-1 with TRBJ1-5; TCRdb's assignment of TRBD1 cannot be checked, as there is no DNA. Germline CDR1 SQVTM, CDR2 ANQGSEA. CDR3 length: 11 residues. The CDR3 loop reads CSGHRGQPQHF.

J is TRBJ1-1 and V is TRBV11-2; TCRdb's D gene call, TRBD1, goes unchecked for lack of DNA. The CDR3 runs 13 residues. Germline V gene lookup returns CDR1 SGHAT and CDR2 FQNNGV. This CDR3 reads CASSYPPGDEAFF.

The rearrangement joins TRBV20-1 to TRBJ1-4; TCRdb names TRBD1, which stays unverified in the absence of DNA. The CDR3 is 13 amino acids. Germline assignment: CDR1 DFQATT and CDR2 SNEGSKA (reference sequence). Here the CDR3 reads CSASGQGDEKLFF.

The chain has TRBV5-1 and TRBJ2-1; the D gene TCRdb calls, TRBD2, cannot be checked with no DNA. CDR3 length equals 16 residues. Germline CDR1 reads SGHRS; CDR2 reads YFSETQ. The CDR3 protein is CASSTRPGLAGNEQFF. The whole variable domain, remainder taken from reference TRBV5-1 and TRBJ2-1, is KAGVTQTPRYLIKTRGQQVTLSCSPISGHRSVSWYQQTPGQGLQFLFEYFSETQRNKGNFPGRFSGRQFSNSRSEMNVSTLELGDSALYLCASSTRPGLAGNEQFFGPGTRLTVL.

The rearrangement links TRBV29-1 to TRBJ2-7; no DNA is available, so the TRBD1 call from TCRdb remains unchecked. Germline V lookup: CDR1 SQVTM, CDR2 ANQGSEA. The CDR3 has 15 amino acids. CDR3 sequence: CSVEERQGGPYEQYF.

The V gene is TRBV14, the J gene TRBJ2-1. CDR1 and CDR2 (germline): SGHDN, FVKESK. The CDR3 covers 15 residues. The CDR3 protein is CASSPLTGPFNEQFF.

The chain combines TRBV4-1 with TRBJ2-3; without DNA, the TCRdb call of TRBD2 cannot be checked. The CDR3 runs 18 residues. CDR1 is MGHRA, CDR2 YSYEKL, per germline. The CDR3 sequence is CASSQVLAGGPYLDTQYF.